This TCR beta chain came from a study of blood T cell repertoires in COVID-19. In the study overall: The United States, Italy and Spain were the sources of the acute and convalescent COVID-19 samples. PBMCs, B-cell-depleted T cells, or T cells provided the cDNA or gDNA that made up the material.

In the original processing: Quantification of nucleated cells was approximated via reference gene primer amplification. TCRdb keeps only in-frame clones here, not all; method: immunoSEQ multiplex PCR. The V and J calls and the clone size are those of that table, but D and trimming were determined from the DNA. The sample has more than 65,000 clones, roughly 80% seen once. The source of this sequence is a man aged 60 to 69 with acute or convalescent COVID-19. Material for sequencing was peripheral blood.

The CDR3 reads CASSLTAQGADEQYF. For the CDR3, the DNA is TGTGCCAGCAGCTTAACAGCACAGGGGGCTGACGAGCAGTACTTC. The chain joins TRBV7-8 to TRBJ2-7, with TRBD1 identical over 9 bases. Trimming removed 2 bases from V and 5 bases from J; junction bases left unmatched: 7. The CDR3 sequence is 15 residues long. CDR1 and CDR2 (germline): SGHVS, FQNEAQ.